This T cell receptor (beta chain) stems from a study of patients and donors after allogeneic stem cell transplantation. TCRdb ran MiXCR on the RT-PCR reads and lists one entry per CDR3 protein. The sample records 900,000 to 1,000,000 distinct CDR3 sequences, roughly 18% being singletons. V was clipped by 1 base and J by 7 bases, with 17 bases between them. The germline gives CDR1 SEHNR, CDR2 FQNEAQ (reference sequence). This CDR3 is 16 amino acids long. There are a few counts of this clonotype. The sequence came from a human donor who was either an allogeneic HSCT recipient or a stem cell or donor lymphocyte infusion donor (not recorded which). It is not recorded whose cells these are; they may come from a transplant donor. Sequenced material: blood, either unsorted or a sorted T cell fraction (not recorded which). This chain uses TRBV7-9 with TRBJ2-1; no firm D call. This CDR3 is CASSLVVGPQGNEQFF. In DNA, the CDR3 is TGTGCCAGCAGCTTAGTTGTCGGGCCCCAAGGGAATGAGCAGTTCTTC.